These 13 T cell receptor beta chains share one sample of origin, sequenced in a study of T cells in Graves' hyperthyroidism and ophthalmopathy. Researchers amplified the TCR beta CDR3 regions from RNA transcripts. During a first-round RT-PCR of the TCR CDR3, the HTBI primer set was used. TCRdb recomputed calls from the multiplex PCR reads with MiXCR, one row per CDR3 protein. The sample has hundreds of thousands of distinct CDR3 sequences, roughly an eighth seen once. The sequenced sample was blood. These receptors were obtained from a woman aged 40 to 55 with Graves' ophthalmopathy.

This clonotype showed up many times. The chain uses TRBV11-2 and TRBJ1-5, with D uncertain. From germline, CDR1 is SGHAT and CDR2 FQNNGV. The ends were cut back, 0 bases at V and 2 bases at J, with 8 bases in the middle. The CDR3 consists of 15 residues. The CDR3 region has the DNA TGTGCCAGCAGCTTAGATCAGATGGGCAATCAGCCCCAGCATTTT. Protein product: CASSLDQMGNQPQHF.

This clonotype has a count of ten or more. The V and J genes are TRBV28 and TRBJ1-5; 11 bases line up with TRBD1. The CDR3 spans 19 residues. The V and J ends lost 7 bases and 0 bases, in that order; junction bases with no gene match: 14. Germline CDR1 reads MDHEN; CDR2 reads SYDVKM. CDR3 bases: TGTGCCAGCACCTCTGGACAGGGGGCCCTCTTATATAGCAATCAGCCCCAGCATTTT. This gives the protein CASTSGQGALLYSNQPQHF.

This clonotype was counted at least ten times. In nucleotides, the CDR3 is TGTGCCAGCAGACCCGACAGGGGAGTTCAGCCCCAGCATTTT. Translating gives CASRPDRGVQPQHF. The rearrangement uses TRBV27 and TRBJ1-5, with 8 bases identical to TRBD1. This CDR3 is built from 14 residues. Germline CDR1 is MNHEY and CDR2 is SMNVEV (reference sequence). Germline trimming cut 6 bases from V and 6 bases from J; bases unmatched to any gene: 7.

The sample holds a few counts of this clonotype. The J gene is TRBJ2-7, the V gene TRBV20-1; D is unclear. Germline V gives CDR1 DFQATT, CDR2 SNEGSKA (reference sequence). The length of the CDR3 is 14 residues. V was pared by 3 bases and J by 6 bases, with 18 bases between. The CDR3 reads CSASKGNPWGEQYF. The DNA of the CDR3 is TGCAGTGCTAGCAAAGGGAACCCTTGGGGCGAGCAGTACTTC.

V usage is TRBV5-1 and J usage is TRBJ1-1; 9 positions match TRBD1. The ends lost 5 bases at V and 6 bases at J; junction bases unmatched: 8. This CDR3 is built from 14 residues. Germline V CDR1 and CDR2: SGHRS, YFSETQ. The CDR3 loop reads CASSFSGTGSEAFF. The CDR3 nucleotides read TGCGCCAGCAGTTTTTCCGGGACAGGGTCTGAAGCTTTCTTT.

This clonotype was detected ten times or more. CDR3 DNA sequence: TGTGCCACCACGCTGGGGGATACGCAGTATTTT. Amino acids: CATTLGDTQYF. J is TRBJ2-3 and V is TRBV24-1; D is uncertain. The ends were cut back, 8 bases at V and 6 bases at J, with 8 bases in the middle. CDR3 length: 11 residues. From germline, CDR1 is KGHDR and CDR2 SFDVKD.

This clonotype appeared a few times. The gene calls are TRBV18 and TRBJ2-5, with a weak D call TRBD2 (5 bases). The CDR3 contains 12 residues. Germline V gene lookup returns CDR1 KGHSH and CDR2 LQKENI. V was pared by 2 bases and J by 7 bases, with 8 bases between. The CDR3 nucleotides are TGTGCCAGCTCACCAGAGGAGGCGACCCAGTACTTC. Its translation is CASSPEEATQYF. Full variable domain (remainder filled in from reference TRBV18 and TRBJ2-5): NAGVMQNPRHLVRRRGQEARLRCSPMKGHSHVYWYRQLPEEGLKFMVYLQKENIIDESGMPKERFSAEFPKEGPSILRIQQVVRGDSAAYFCASSPEEATQYFGPGTRLLVL.

This clonotype has a handful of counts. The rearrangement joins TRBV7-2 to TRBJ1-2, with D uncertain. The length of the CDR3 is 14 residues. CDR1 and CDR2 (germline): SGHTA, FQGNSA. Trimming shortened V by 2 bases and J by 4 bases, and 11 bases separated the two germline ends. CDR3 region: CASSLSMRGYGYTF. In nucleotides, the CDR3 is TGTGCCAGCAGCTTATCGATGCGGGGCTATGGCTACACCTTC. Supplemented by reference TRBV7-2 and TRBJ1-2, the full variable domain reads GAGVSQSPSNKVTEKGKDVELRCDPISGHTALYWYRQSLGQGLEFLIYFQGNSAPDKSGLPSDRFSAERTGGSVSTLTIQRTQQEDSAVYLCASSLSMRGYGYTFGSGTRLTVV.

V and J are TRBV13 and TRBJ2-7, with 8 nucleotides matching TRBD2. The CDR3 spans 16 residues. After removal of 0 bases from V and 0 bases from J, the junction contained 4 bases not matched to a gene. CDR1 PRHDT and CDR2 FYEKMQ come from the germline V gene (reference sequence). CDR3 amino acids: CASSLGAGVSSYEQYF. CDR3 nucleotide sequence: TGTGCCAGCAGCTTAGGAGCGGGGGTAAGCTCCTACGAGCAGTACTTC.

At least ten counts were recorded for this clonotype. The chain couples TRBV11-2 to TRBJ2-5; 7 bases line up with TRBD1. This CDR3 is built from 14 residues. Per the germline V gene, CDR1 is SGHAT and CDR2 is FQNNGV. V shed 6 bases and J 3 bases; nucleotides not matched to a gene: 7. The CDR3 bases are TGTGCCAGCAGAACGGACAGGAGCAAAGAGACCCAGTACTTC. Its protein is CASRTDRSKETQYF. Full variable domain (outside the CDR3, taken from reference TRBV11-2 and TRBJ2-5): EAGVAQSPRYKIIEKRQSVAFWCNPISGHATLYWYQQILGQGPKLLIQFQNNGVVDDSQLPKDRFSAERLKGVDSTLKIQPAKLEDSAVYLCASRTDRSKETQYFGPGTRLLVL.

The table lists this clonotype with many counts. V gene TRBV30 combines with J gene TRBJ2-1; 9 bases match TRBD2. Germline CDR1 and CDR2: GTSNPN and SVGIG (reference sequence). This CDR3 comprises 15 residues. With 2 bases clipped from V and 7 bases from J, the junction kept 9 bases outside the gene matches. The CDR3 region is CAWSPHLAGRNEQFF. DNA for the CDR3: TGTGCCTGGAGTCCACACCTAGCGGGGAGGAATGAGCAGTTCTTC.

The V and J genes are TRBV12-3 or TRBV12-4 and TRBJ1-1, with D uncertain. The CDR3 loop spans 14 amino acids. Trimming cost V 1 base and J 4 bases, with 10 bases left between them. CDR3 coding DNA: TGTGCCAGCAGTTTAGGAGGGTTACGCACTGAAGCTTTCTTT. Protein: CASSLGGLRTEAFF.

This clonotype was seen a few times. The V call is TRBV4-2, the J call TRBJ2-7; 9 nucleotides match TRBD2. Trimming at V came to 1 base and at J to 10 bases, leaving 5 bases not matched to a gene. This CDR3 region has 13 residues. CDR1 and CDR2 from the germline V gene are LGHNA and YNFKEQ. CDR3 in DNA: TGTGCCAGCAGCCAAGGGTATAGCGGGAGACAGTACTTC. Protein product: CASSQGYSGRQYF.